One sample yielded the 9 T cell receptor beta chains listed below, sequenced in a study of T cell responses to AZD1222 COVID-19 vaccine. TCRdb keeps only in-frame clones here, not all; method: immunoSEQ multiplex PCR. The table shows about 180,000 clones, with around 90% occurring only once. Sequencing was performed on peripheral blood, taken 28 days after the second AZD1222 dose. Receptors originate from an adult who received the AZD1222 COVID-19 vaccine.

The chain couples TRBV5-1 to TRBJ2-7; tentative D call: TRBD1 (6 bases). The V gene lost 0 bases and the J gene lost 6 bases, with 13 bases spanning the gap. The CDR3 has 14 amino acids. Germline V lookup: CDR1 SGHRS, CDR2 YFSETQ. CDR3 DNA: TGCGCCAGCAGCTTGGCCGCGAGGGGGAGCGAGCAGTACTTC. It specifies CASSLAARGSEQYF.

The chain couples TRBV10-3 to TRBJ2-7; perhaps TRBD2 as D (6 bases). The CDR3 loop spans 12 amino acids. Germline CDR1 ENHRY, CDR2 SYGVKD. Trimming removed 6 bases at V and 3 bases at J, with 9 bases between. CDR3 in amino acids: CAISRDFYEQYF. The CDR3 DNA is TGTGCCATCAGCCGGGACTTCTACGAGCAGTACTTC.

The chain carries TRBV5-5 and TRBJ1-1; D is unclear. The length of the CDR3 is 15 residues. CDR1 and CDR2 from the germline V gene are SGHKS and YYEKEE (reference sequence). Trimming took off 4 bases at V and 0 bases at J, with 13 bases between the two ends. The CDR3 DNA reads TGTGCCAGCAGCCCTCGAGGCGTGATGAACACTGAAGCTTTCTTT. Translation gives CASSPRGVMNTEAFF.

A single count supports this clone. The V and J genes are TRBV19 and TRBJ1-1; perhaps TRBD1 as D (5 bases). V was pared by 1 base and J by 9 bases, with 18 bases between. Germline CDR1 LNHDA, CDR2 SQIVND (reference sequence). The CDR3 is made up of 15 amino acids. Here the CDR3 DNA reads TGTGCCAGTAGTATAGGGAGGCAGGGAAGAGGGCAAGCTTTCTTT. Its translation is CASSIGRQGRGQAFF.

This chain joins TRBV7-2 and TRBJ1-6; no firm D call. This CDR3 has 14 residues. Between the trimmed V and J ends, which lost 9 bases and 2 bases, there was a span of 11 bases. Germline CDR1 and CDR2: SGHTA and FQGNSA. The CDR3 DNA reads TGTGCCAGTGGCGGTGGGACCTATAATTCACCCCTCCACTTT. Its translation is CASGGGTYNSPLHF.

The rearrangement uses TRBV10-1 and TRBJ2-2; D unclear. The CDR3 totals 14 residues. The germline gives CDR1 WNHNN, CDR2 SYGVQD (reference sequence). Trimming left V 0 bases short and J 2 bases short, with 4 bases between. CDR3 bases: TGCGCCAGCAGTGAGTCAGGCAACACCGGGGAGCTGTTTTTT. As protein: CASSESGNTGELFF.

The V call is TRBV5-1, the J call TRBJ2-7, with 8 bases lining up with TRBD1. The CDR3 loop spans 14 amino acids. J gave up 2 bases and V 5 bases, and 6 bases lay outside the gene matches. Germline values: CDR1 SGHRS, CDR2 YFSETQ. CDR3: CASRWTGQTYEQYF. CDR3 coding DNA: TGCGCCAGCAGATGGACAGGGCAGACCTACGAGCAGTACTTC.

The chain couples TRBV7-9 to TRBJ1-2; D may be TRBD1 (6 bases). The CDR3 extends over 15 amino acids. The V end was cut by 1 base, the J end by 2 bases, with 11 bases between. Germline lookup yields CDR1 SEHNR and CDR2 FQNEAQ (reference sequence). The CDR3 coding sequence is TGTGCCAGCAGCTTAGTAGTGCAGGGGAACTATGGCTACACCTTC. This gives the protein CASSLVVQGNYGYTF. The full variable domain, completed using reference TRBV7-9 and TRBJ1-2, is DTGVSQNPRHKITKRGQNVTFRCDPISEHNRLYWYRQTLGQGPEFLTYFQNEAQLEKSRLLSDRFSAERPKGSFSTLEIQRTEQGDSAMYLCASSLVVQGNYGYTFGSGTRLTVV.

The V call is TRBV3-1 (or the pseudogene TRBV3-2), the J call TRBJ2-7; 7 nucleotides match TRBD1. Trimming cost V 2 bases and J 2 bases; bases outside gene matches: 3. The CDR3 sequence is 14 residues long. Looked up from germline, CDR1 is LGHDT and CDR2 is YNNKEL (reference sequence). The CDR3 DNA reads TGTGCCAGCAGCCAATGGACAGGAGCCTACGAGCAGTACTTC. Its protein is CASSQWTGAYEQYF.